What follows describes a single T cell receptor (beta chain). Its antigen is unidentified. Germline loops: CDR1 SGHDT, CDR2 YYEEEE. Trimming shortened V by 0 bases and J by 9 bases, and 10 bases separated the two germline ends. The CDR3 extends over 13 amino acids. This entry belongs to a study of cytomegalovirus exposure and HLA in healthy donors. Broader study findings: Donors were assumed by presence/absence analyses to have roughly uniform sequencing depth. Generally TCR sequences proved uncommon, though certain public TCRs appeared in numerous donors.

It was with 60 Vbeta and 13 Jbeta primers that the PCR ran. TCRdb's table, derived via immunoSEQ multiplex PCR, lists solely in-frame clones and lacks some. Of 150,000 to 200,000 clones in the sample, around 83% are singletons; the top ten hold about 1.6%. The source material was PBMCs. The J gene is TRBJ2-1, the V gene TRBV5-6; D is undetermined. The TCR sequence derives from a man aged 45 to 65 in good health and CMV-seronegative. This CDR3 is CASSLAGYFEQFF. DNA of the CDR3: TGTGCCAGCAGCTTGGCCGGGTATTTTGAGCAGTTCTTC.